The rows below give T cell receptor beta chains drawn from one sample of a study of blood T cell repertoires in COVID-19. Sequenced by immunoSEQ multiplex PCR; TCRdb stores in-frame clones only, minus some. The profile covers 140,000 to 150,000 clones, with over 75% appearing a single time and over 9.5% taken by the ten largest. Sequencing was performed on peripheral blood. These receptors all stem from a man aged 55 to 70 with active or convalescent COVID-19. Both conserved end residues are part of each CDR3. Fields, in order: D gene, clone size, J gene, V gene, CDR3 protein, CDR3 DNA. A D gene is named only where the DNA matches it firmly. Clone size is given for some rows only: seen once, a few or many times, or a class if the clone is expanded.

d_call: .; clone_size: once; j_call: TRBJ1-1; v_call: TRBV18; cdr3_aa: CASSRKWGGDTEAFF; cdr3_nt: TGTGCCAGCTCACGAAAGTGGGGCGGTGACACTGAAGCTTTCTTT
d_call: TRBD2; clone_size: .; j_call: TRBJ2-7; v_call: TRBV7-8; cdr3_aa: CASSPWTSGRYEQYF; cdr3_nt: TGTGCCAGCAGCCCTTGGACTAGCGGGAGGTACGAGCAGTACTTC
d_call: .; clone_size: .; j_call: TRBJ1-5; v_call: TRBV4-3; cdr3_aa: CASSQEGRAGQPQHF; cdr3_nt: TGCGCCAGCAGCCAAGAGGGCAGGGCTGGGCAGCCCCAGCATTTT
d_call: TRBD2; clone_size: .; j_call: TRBJ2-1; v_call: TRBV24-1; cdr3_aa: CATSDSRLGLAGGPGSYNEQFF; cdr3_nt: TGTGCCACCAGTGATTCCCGACTGGGACTAGCGGGAGGGCCTGGCTCCTACAATGAGCAGTTCTTC
d_call: TRBD1; clone_size: .; j_call: TRBJ2-7; v_call: TRBV10-3; cdr3_aa: CAISVGTGGSYEQYF; cdr3_nt: TGTGCCATCAGTGTTGGGACAGGGGGCTCCTACGAGCAGTACTTC
d_call: .; clone_size: .; j_call: TRBJ1-4; v_call: TRBV7-8; cdr3_aa: CASRGWDEKLFF; cdr3_nt: TGTGCCAGCCGGGGGTGGGATGAAAAACTGTTTTTT
d_call: .; clone_size: .; j_call: TRBJ1-5; v_call: TRBV19; cdr3_aa: CASSSSTVTNQPQHF; cdr3_nt: TGTGCCAGTAGCTCCTCCACAGTTACAAATCAGCCCCAGCATTTT
d_call: TRBD1; clone_size: .; j_call: TRBJ2-1; v_call: TRBV28; cdr3_aa: CASSLTGTGSYNEQFF; cdr3_nt: TGTGCCAGCAGTTTAACCGGGACAGGATCCTACAATGAGCAGTTCTTC
d_call: .; clone_size: .; j_call: TRBJ1-2; v_call: TRBV7-3; cdr3_aa: CASSEQANYGYTF; cdr3_nt: TGTGCCAGCAGCGAACAGGCTAACTATGGCTACACCTTC
d_call: .; clone_size: .; j_call: TRBJ2-1; v_call: TRBV21-1; cdr3_aa: CASSKRRQAYNEQFF; cdr3_nt: TGTGCCAGCAGCAAGCGTAGGCAGGCCTACAATGAGCAGTTCTTC
d_call: .; clone_size: .; j_call: TRBJ2-3; v_call: TRBV5-1; cdr3_aa: CASTRELQDTQYF; cdr3_nt: TGCGCCAGCACGAGGGAGCTACAAGATACGCAGTATTTT
d_call: .; clone_size: .; j_call: TRBJ1-2; v_call: TRBV2; cdr3_aa: CASSREGAQEGYGYTF; cdr3_nt: TGTGCCAGCAGCAGAGAAGGGGCCCAAGAAGGGTACGGCTACACCTTC
d_call: .; clone_size: .; j_call: TRBJ1-6; v_call: TRBV11-2; cdr3_aa: CASSSTDNSPLHF; cdr3_nt: TGTGCCAGCAGCTCTACAGATAATTCACCCCTCCACTTT
d_call: .; clone_size: .; j_call: TRBJ2-7; v_call: TRBV27; cdr3_aa: CASKRGGVHEQYF; cdr3_nt: TGTGCCAGCAAAAGGGGAGGTGTCCACGAGCAGTACTTC
d_call: .; clone_size: .; j_call: TRBJ2-5; v_call: TRBV7-2; cdr3_aa: CASSLTSGNQETQYF; cdr3_nt: TGTGCCAGCAGCTTAACATCGGGGAACCAAGAGACCCAGTACTTC
d_call: TRBD2; clone_size: .; j_call: TRBJ2-3; v_call: TRBV19; cdr3_aa: CATASGSTDTQYF; cdr3_nt: TGTGCCACCGCTAGCGGTAGCACAGATACGCAGTATTTT
d_call: .; clone_size: .; j_call: TRBJ1-1; v_call: TRBV5-4; cdr3_aa: CASSLPQGREAFF; cdr3_nt: TGTGCCAGCAGCTTGCCCCAGGGTCGTGAAGCTTTCTTT
d_call: .; clone_size: once; j_call: TRBJ1-1; v_call: TRBV28; cdr3_aa: CASSYRQNTEAFF; cdr3_nt: TGTGCCAGCAGTTACAGACAGAACACTGAAGCTTTCTTT
d_call: .; clone_size: .; j_call: TRBJ1-4; v_call: TRBV6-2/TRBV6-3; cdr3_aa: CASSSQWKLFF; cdr3_nt: TGTGCCAGCAGTTCCCAGTGGAAACTGTTTTTT
d_call: .; clone_size: once; j_call: TRBJ1-2; v_call: TRBV20-1; cdr3_aa: CSARKTYGYTF; cdr3_nt: TGCAGTGCTAGAAAAACTTATGGCTACACCTTC
d_call: .; clone_size: .; j_call: TRBJ1-5; v_call: TRBV2; cdr3_aa: CASSEYGAGGNQPQHF; cdr3_nt: TGTGCCAGCAGTGAATACGGCGCAGGGGGCAATCAGCCCCAGCATTTT
d_call: .; clone_size: .; j_call: TRBJ1-5; v_call: TRBV28; cdr3_aa: CASSSIGQFSNQPQHF; cdr3_nt: TGTGCCAGCAGTTCAATTGGACAGTTTAGCAATCAGCCCCAGCATTTT
d_call: TRBD1; clone_size: .; j_call: TRBJ2-1; v_call: TRBV2; cdr3_aa: CASRGTGNGRSYNEQFF; cdr3_nt: TGTGCCAGCAGGGGGACAGGGAATGGTAGGTCCTACAATGAGCAGTTCTTC
d_call: .; clone_size: .; j_call: TRBJ1-2; v_call: TRBV6-5; cdr3_aa: CASSYGGNYGYTF; cdr3_nt: TGTGCCAGCAGTTACGGGGGGAACTATGGCTACACCTTC
d_call: .; clone_size: .; j_call: TRBJ1-2; v_call: TRBV6-5; cdr3_aa: CASSSTASWGYTF; cdr3_nt: TGTGCCAGCAGTTCGACAGCAAGCTGGGGCTACACCTTC
d_call: .; clone_size: .; j_call: TRBJ1-6; v_call: TRBV6-6; cdr3_aa: CASSYPLGAGPSPLHF; cdr3_nt: TGTGCCAGCAGTTACCCCCTGGGTGCAGGGCCTTCACCCCTCCACTTT
d_call: TRBD2; clone_size: .; j_call: TRBJ2-7; v_call: TRBV27; cdr3_aa: CASSFGLGGGYEQYF; cdr3_nt: TGTGCCAGCAGTTTTGGACTAGGCGGTGGGTACGAGCAGTACTTC
d_call: .; clone_size: .; j_call: TRBJ2-1; v_call: TRBV11-2; cdr3_aa: CASRDGTYNEQFF; cdr3_nt: TGTGCCAGCAGGGATGGGACTTACAATGAGCAGTTCTTC
d_call: .; clone_size: .; j_call: TRBJ1-1; v_call: TRBV9; cdr3_aa: CASSVGGARNTEAFF; cdr3_nt: TGTGCCAGCAGCGTTGGGGGGGCTAGAAACACTGAAGCTTTCTTT
d_call: .; clone_size: .; j_call: TRBJ2-5; v_call: TRBV28; cdr3_aa: CASGSFQETQYF; cdr3_nt: TGTGCCAGCGGGAGTTTCCAAGAGACCCAGTACTTC
d_call: .; clone_size: .; j_call: TRBJ1-1; v_call: TRBV5-5; cdr3_aa: CASSLQLLGTEAFF; cdr3_nt: TGTGCCAGCAGCTTGCAACTATTAGGCACTGAAGCTTTCTTT
d_call: TRBD2; clone_size: few; j_call: TRBJ2-1; v_call: TRBV5-1; cdr3_aa: CASSVTGTSYNEQFF; cdr3_nt: TGCGCCAGCAGCGTAACCGGGACTAGCTACAATGAGCAGTTCTTC
d_call: .; clone_size: .; j_call: TRBJ1-1; v_call: TRBV28; cdr3_aa: CATQIQGVNTEAFF; cdr3_nt: TGTGCCACCCAAATCCAGGGTGTGAACACTGAAGCTTTCTTT
d_call: .; clone_size: few; j_call: TRBJ1-3; v_call: TRBV4-1; cdr3_aa: CASSPESMVLSGNTIYF; cdr3_nt: TGCGCCAGCAGCCCAGAGAGCATGGTCCTCTCTGGAAACACCATATATTTT
d_call: TRBD1; clone_size: .; j_call: TRBJ1-1; v_call: TRBV19; cdr3_aa: CASRDRGRGDTEAFF; cdr3_nt: TGTGCCAGTCGGGACAGGGGAAGAGGGGACACTGAAGCTTTCTTT
d_call: TRBD1; clone_size: .; j_call: TRBJ2-4; v_call: TRBV4-2; cdr3_aa: CASSQGTGKDIQYF; cdr3_nt: TGTGCCAGCAGCCAAGGGACAGGGAAGGACATTCAGTACTTC
d_call: .; clone_size: .; j_call: TRBJ2-7; v_call: TRBV7-2; cdr3_aa: CASSLVVRQGNPYEQYF; cdr3_nt: TGTGCCAGCAGCTTAGTAGTAAGGCAGGGGAACCCCTACGAGCAGTACTTC
d_call: .; clone_size: .; j_call: TRBJ2-1; v_call: TRBV6-5; cdr3_aa: CASRSSGPSYNEQFF; cdr3_nt: TGTGCCAGCAGATCTTCAGGGCCCTCCTACAATGAGCAGTTCTTC
d_call: .; clone_size: .; j_call: TRBJ1-1; v_call: TRBV5-1; cdr3_aa: CASSFRGQNTEAFF; cdr3_nt: TGCGCCAGCAGTTTTAGAGGACAGAACACTGAAGCTTTCTTT
d_call: .; clone_size: .; j_call: TRBJ2-2; v_call: TRBV19; cdr3_aa: CASSIVAALNTGELFF; cdr3_nt: TGTGCCAGTAGTATAGTGGCGGCGTTGAACACCGGGGAGCTGTTTTTT
d_call: .; clone_size: .; j_call: TRBJ1-1; v_call: TRBV18; cdr3_aa: CASSEQGFMNTEAFF; cdr3_nt: TGTGCCAGCTCAGAACAGGGTTTCATGAACACTGAAGCTTTCTTT
d_call: TRBD1; clone_size: .; j_call: TRBJ2-4; v_call: TRBV27; cdr3_aa: CASRYLTGEAKNIQYF; cdr3_nt: TGTGCCAGCCGTTACCTAACAGGGGAGGCCAAAAACATTCAGTACTTC
d_call: TRBD2; clone_size: .; j_call: TRBJ2-7; v_call: TRBV19; cdr3_aa: CASSMGGRNYEQYF; cdr3_nt: TGTGCCAGTAGTATGGGCGGGAGGAACTACGAGCAGTACTTC
d_call: .; clone_size: .; j_call: TRBJ1-5; v_call: TRBV6-5; cdr3_aa: CASSPRVRSGSQHF; cdr3_nt: TGTGCCAGCAGTCCCCGGGTTCGATCGGGGTCCCAGCATTTT
d_call: .; clone_size: .; j_call: TRBJ2-7; v_call: TRBV29-1; cdr3_aa: CSVEVQLSYEQYF; cdr3_nt: TGCAGCGTTGAGGTACAGCTCTCCTACGAGCAGTACTTC
d_call: .; clone_size: .; j_call: TRBJ2-1; v_call: TRBV21-1; cdr3_aa: CASSKGGKTSGRARLGNEQFF; cdr3_nt: TGTGCCAGCAGCAAAGGAGGGAAGACTAGCGGGAGGGCCAGGTTGGGCAATGAGCAGTTCTTC
d_call: .; clone_size: .; j_call: TRBJ1-2; v_call: TRBV6-6; cdr3_aa: CASSYDGQYSNYGYTF; cdr3_nt: TGTGCCAGCAGTTACGATGGACAGTACTCTAACTATGGCTACACCTTC
d_call: .; clone_size: once; j_call: TRBJ1-1; v_call: TRBV5-1; cdr3_aa: CASSLDTRVTEAFF; cdr3_nt: TGCGCCAGCAGCTTAGACACCAGGGTCACTGAAGCTTTCTTT
d_call: .; clone_size: .; j_call: TRBJ1-1; v_call: TRBV5-4; cdr3_aa: CASSPNRVRNTEAFF; cdr3_nt: TGTGCCAGCAGCCCGAACAGGGTTCGGAACACTGAAGCTTTCTTT
d_call: .; clone_size: .; j_call: TRBJ2-5; v_call: TRBV2; cdr3_aa: CASSGSRGQETQYF; cdr3_nt: TGTGCCAGCAGTGGGAGCCGGGGACAAGAGACCCAGTACTTC
d_call: TRBD1; clone_size: .; j_call: TRBJ2-4; v_call: TRBV28; cdr3_aa: CASRQGRSIQYF; cdr3_nt: TGTGCCAGCAGACAGGGGCGTAGCATTCAGTACTTC
d_call: .; clone_size: .; j_call: TRBJ2-7; v_call: TRBV2; cdr3_aa: CASRVGDGLQYF; cdr3_nt: TGTGCCAGCAGAGTTGGGGACGGACTACAGTACTTC
d_call: .; clone_size: .; j_call: TRBJ1-6; v_call: TRBV29-1; cdr3_aa: CSVARGRNSPLHF; cdr3_nt: TGCAGCGTTGCGCGGGGAAGGAATTCACCCCTCCACTTT
d_call: TRBD1; clone_size: .; j_call: TRBJ2-7; v_call: TRBV28; cdr3_aa: CASSLLGRDRGYEQYF; cdr3_nt: TGTGCCAGCAGTTTATTGGGACGGGACAGGGGATACGAGCAGTACTTC
d_call: TRBD2; clone_size: .; j_call: TRBJ2-3; v_call: TRBV9; cdr3_aa: CASSFPSGGTDTQYF; cdr3_nt: TGTGCCAGCAGCTTTCCTAGCGGGGGCACAGATACGCAGTATTTT
d_call: TRBD2; clone_size: .; j_call: TRBJ2-3; v_call: TRBV30; cdr3_aa: CAWKLAGDGDTQYF; cdr3_nt: TGTGCCTGGAAGTTGGCGGGAGACGGAGATACGCAGTATTTT
d_call: .; clone_size: .; j_call: TRBJ2-6; v_call: TRBV9; cdr3_aa: CASSPLRTPTSGANVLTF; cdr3_nt: TGTGCCAGCAGCCCCCTAAGGACTCCTACGTCTGGGGCCAACGTCCTGACTTTC